The TCR beta chain described here comes from a study of long-term antiretroviral therapy in people with HIV. General study points: Repertoire dominance by clones expanded before ART was seen at all time points.

With respect to this clone: Its antigen is currently unknown.

No donor had fewer than one pre-ART PBMC sample or fewer than two post-ART PBMC samples. Cryopreserved PBMC samples of roughly 0.95-11 million cells were used for DNA extraction. V was pared by 4 bases and J by 2 bases, with 10 bases of the junction left unmatched. Germline lookup yields CDR1 SGHKS and CDR2 YYEKEE (reference sequence). The CDR3 loop spans 16 amino acids. A v3.0 immunoSEQ assay was performed at survey level. The sequencing target was about 35,000-55,000 T-cell genomes per sample. Sequencing used immunoSEQ multiplex PCR; TCRdb keeps in-frame clones, though not all of them. Among more than 20,000 clones, 70% to 85% were seen once, and the ten largest hold about 5.6%.

The receptor was derived from a young man with HIV. This specimen was unsorted PBMCs, taken 4.4 years after starting antiretroviral therapy. The chain recombines TRBV5-5 with TRBJ1-2; TRBD1 matches at 8 bases. The CDR3 is CASSQTPGGLNYGYTF. CDR3 DNA: TGTGCCAGCAGCCAAACCCCAGGGGGCTTAAACTATGGCTACACCTTC.